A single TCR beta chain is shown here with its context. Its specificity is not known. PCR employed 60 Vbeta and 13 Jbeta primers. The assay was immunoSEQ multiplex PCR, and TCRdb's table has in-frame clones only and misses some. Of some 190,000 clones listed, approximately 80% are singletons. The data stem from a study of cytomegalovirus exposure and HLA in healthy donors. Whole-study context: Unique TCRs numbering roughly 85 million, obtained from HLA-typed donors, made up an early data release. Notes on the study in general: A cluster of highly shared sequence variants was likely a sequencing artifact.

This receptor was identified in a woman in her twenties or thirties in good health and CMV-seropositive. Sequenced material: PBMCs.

The CDR3: CASSTTSGPAETQYF. CDR3 DNA sequence: TGTGCCAGCAGCACGACTAGCGGGCCTGCGGAGACCCAGTACTTC. The chain combines TRBV7-2 with TRBJ2-5; 10 nucleotides match TRBD2. The CDR3 loop spans 15 amino acids. CDR1 SGHTA and CDR2 FQGNSA come from the germline V gene. J gave up 5 bases and V 5 bases, and 8 bases lay outside the gene matches.